The T cell receptor beta chain under discussion was sequenced for a study of blood T cell repertoires in COVID-19. Study processing details: Counts of nucleated cells, estimated from reference gene primer amplification, were obtained. Measured with immunoSEQ multiplex PCR; TCRdb has only the in-frame clones, and not every one. That table gives V, J and clone size, and the DNA gave D and trimming. The repertoire includes 100,000 to 150,000 clones, more than 60% of them detected once, and 2% to 2.5% sits in the top ten. CDR1 and CDR2 (germline): SGHRS, YFSETQ. This CDR3 has 15 amino acids. V dropped 1 base and J dropped 3; count of bases not matched to a gene: 4.

The sequence derives from a man in his 70s with acute or convalescent COVID-19. V is TRBV5-1 and J is TRBJ2-3, with 8 bases lining up with TRBD1. Sequencing used peripheral blood. Written as DNA, the CDR3 is TGCGCCAGCAGCTTGTCTCGGACAGGGACAGATACGCAGTATTTT. It is translated as CASSLSRTGTDTQYF. The entire variable domain, with the rest obtained from reference TRBV5-1 and TRBJ2-3, is as follows: KAGVTQTPRYLIKTRGQQVTLSCSPISGHRSVSWYQQTPGQGLQFLFEYFSETQRNKGNFPGRFSGRQFSNSRSEMNVSTLELGDSALYLCASSLSRTGTDTQYFGPGTRLTVL.